These 30 T cell receptor beta chains originate from one sample sequenced in a study of T cell changes during pregnancy in multiple sclerosis (dated by TCRdb to the late 2010s). Preparation of the library involved the immunoSEQ multiplex PCR assay. TCRdb took this table from immuneACCESS and kept in-frame rearrangements with V and J called. Such tables lack part of the clones; where checked against another copy, unresolved V genes explain under half of the gap, and the rest is unexplained. Across this sample there are about 45,000 clones, with around 90% seen only once. The biggest ten clones account for around 2% of the sample. The starting material was peripheral blood, obtained in the first trimester of pregnancy. These receptors originate from a female donor with multiple sclerosis, enrolled in a pregnancy study.

The chain couples TRBV7-2 to TRBJ1-2; tentative D call: TRBD1 (5 bases). The V gene's germline CDR1 is SGHTA and CDR2 FQGNSA. Deletions cut 1 base from V and 3 bases from J, with 9 bases between. This CDR3 comprises 14 residues. The CDR3 region is CASSLGGVYYGYTF. The CDR3 nucleotides are TGTGCCAGCAGCTTAGGGGGCGTTTACTATGGCTACACCTTC.

This chain connects TRBV4-1 to TRBJ1-1; 7 bases map to TRBD1. Trimming cost V 3 bases and J 8 bases; bases outside gene matches: 6. Per germline, CDR1 MGHRA and CDR2 YSYEKL. The CDR3 has 13 residues. DNA of the CDR3: TGCGCCAGCAGCCACGTCCGACAGGGAGAAGCTTTCTTT. This encodes CASSHVRQGEAFF.

The chain links TRBV7-9 to TRBJ2-1; tentative D call: TRBD2 (7 bases). Germline CDR1 is SEHNR and CDR2 is FQNEAQ (reference sequence). Trimming stripped 1 base from V and 8 bases from J, with 12 bases between. The CDR3 length is 14 residues. CDR3 amino acids: CASSLEAGGHEQFF. For the CDR3, the DNA is TGTGCCAGCAGCTTAGAGGCCGGGGGGCATGAGCAGTTCTTC.

The chain couples TRBV9 to TRBJ2-2; tentative D call: TRBD1 (5 bases). Trimming shortened V by 5 bases and J by 8 bases, and 22 bases separated the two germline ends. Germline CDR1 is SGDLS and CDR2 is YYNGEE. The CDR3 length is 16 residues. CDR3 sequence (DNA): TGTGCCAGCAGTGGGGCTGCGACCCGACTTGGGGGGGAGCTGTTTTTT. Translation: CASSGAATRLGGELFF.

The chain uses TRBV5-1 and TRBJ1-6, with 11 bases fitting TRBD1. Trimming at V came to 4 bases and at J to 7 bases, leaving 1 base not matched to a gene. Germline CDR1 is SGHRS and CDR2 is YFSETQ. This CDR3 has 14 residues. CDR3 DNA: TGCGCCAGCAGCAGGGACAGGGGGAATTCACCCCTCCACTTT. Translation: CASSRDRGNSPLHF.

The gene calls are TRBV5-5 and TRBJ2-3; D ambiguous. V lost 4 bases and J 2 bases, leaving 11 bases between the germline ends. The CDR3 is 14 amino acids. Looked up from germline, CDR1 is SGHKS and CDR2 is YYEKEE (reference sequence). CDR3 residues: CASSHDTYTDTQYF. DNA for the CDR3: TGTGCCAGCAGCCACGACACCTACACAGATACGCAGTATTTT. Full variable domain (rest looked up from reference TRBV5-5 and TRBJ2-3): DAGVTQSPTHLIKTRGQQVTLRCSPISGHKSVSWYQQVLGQGPQFIFQYYEKEERGRGNFPDRFSARQFPNYSSELNVNALLLGDSALYLCASSHDTYTDTQYFGPGTRLTVL.

This clone was seen a handful of times. V gene TRBV9 combines with J gene TRBJ1-1; D is undetermined. V dropped 4 bases and J dropped 3 bases, with 13 bases sitting between them. Germline V gene sequence: CDR1 SGDLS, CDR2 YYNGEE. The CDR3 extends over 14 amino acids. CDR3 sequence (DNA): TGTGCCAGCAGCCCACAACTACTGGACACTGAAGCTTTCTTT. Translation: CASSPQLLDTEAFF.

This chain joins TRBV5-4 and TRBJ2-3; D unresolved. Deletions cut 1 base from V and 8 bases from J, with 14 bases between. Germline lookup yields CDR1 SGHNT and CDR2 YYREEE (reference sequence). The CDR3 is made up of 14 amino acids. In DNA form, the CDR3 reads TGTGCCAGCAGCTTGAATCCCCTTGTGCGTACGCAGTATTTT. Translation: CASSLNPLVRTQYF.

The chain has TRBV30 and TRBJ1-2; 9 nucleotides line up with TRBD1. The CDR3 length is 15 residues. Germline lookup yields CDR1 GTSNPN and CDR2 SVGIG (reference sequence). J lost 1 base, V lost 4 bases, and 7 bases had no gene match. CDR3 amino acids: CAWNHWGQGNYGYTF. CDR3 in DNA: TGTGCCTGGAACCACTGGGGACAGGGTAACTATGGCTACACCTTC.

The chain carries TRBV4-1 and TRBJ1-2; no firm D call. Deletions cut 1 base from V and 1 base from J, with 22 bases between. The CDR3 is 19 amino acids. In germline, CDR1 is MGHRA, CDR2 YSYEKL. The CDR3 here is CASSQVNFVGGSLNYGYTF. The CDR3 nucleotides read TGCGCCAGCAGCCAAGTCAACTTCGTGGGAGGGTCCCTTAACTATGGCTACACCTTC.

The chain uses TRBV25-1 and TRBJ2-7; TRBD2 might be the D (6 bases). Germline CDR1 reads MGHDK; CDR2 reads SYGVNS. V lost 6 bases and J 4 bases, leaving 7 bases between the germline ends. The CDR3 consists of 11 residues. CDR3 coding DNA: TGTGCCAGCAGCCGGGGGTACGAGCAGTACTTC. Translation: CASSRGYEQYF.

The DNA of the CDR3 is TGCGCCAGCAGCCCTAGTTACAGGATACAGACCCAGTACTTC. Its protein is CASSPSYRIQTQYF. The chain links TRBV4-3 to TRBJ2-5, with D possibly TRBD1 on 5 matching bases. V gave up 4 bases and J gave up 6 bases, with 15 bases separating them. CDR1 is LGHNA, CDR2 YSLEER, per germline. CDR3 length: 14 residues.

The chain combines TRBV7-9 with TRBJ2-6; TRBD1 is a possible D gene (5 bases). The CDR3 has 17 amino acids. Germline CDR1 is SEHNR and CDR2 is FQNEAQ (reference sequence). The V gene lost 5 bases and the J gene lost 1 base, with 15 bases spanning the gap. CDR3 nucleotides: TGTGCCAGCAGCGCTACAAGGACATTTTCTGGGGCCAACGTCCTGACTTTC. Translation gives CASSATRTFSGANVLTF.

The CDR3 nucleotides read TGCGCCAGCAGCCGAGACCGGGACAACAAATACGAGCAGTACTTC. It is translated as CASSRDRDNKYEQYF. The rearrangement uses TRBV4-3 and TRBJ2-7; D possibly corresponds to TRBD1 (6 bases). The CDR3 is 15 amino acids. Looked up from germline, CDR1 is LGHNA and CDR2 is YSLEER. V dropped 4 bases and J dropped 4 bases, with 17 bases sitting between them.

This chain links TRBV7-2 with TRBJ2-1, with 8 bases matching TRBD2. This CDR3 is 14 amino acids long. Trimming took 1 base from V and 12 from J; bases not matched to a gene: 8. Germline V lookup: CDR1 SGHTA, CDR2 FQGNSA. The CDR3 loop is CASSLDGRGETQFF. CDR3 DNA sequence: TGTGCCAGCAGCTTAGACGGGCGGGGGGAAACGCAGTTCTTC. The full variable domain, its missing parts supplied by reference TRBV7-2 and TRBJ2-1, is GAGVSQSPSNKVTEKGKDVELRCDPISGHTALYWYRQSLGQGLEFLIYFQGNSAPDKSGLPSDRFSAERTGGSVSTLTIQRTQQEDSAVYLCASSLDGRGETQFFGPGTRLTVL.

This chain joins TRBV11-2 and TRBJ2-3; 8 nucleotides agree with TRBD2. This CDR3 has 18 amino acids. Trimming at V came to 2 bases and at J to 5 bases, leaving 15 bases not matched to a gene. Germline V gives CDR1 SGHAT, CDR2 FQNNGV. CDR3 loop: CASSLSLPTGGPRDTQYF. The CDR3 bases are TGTGCCAGCAGCTTAAGTCTCCCGACGGGGGGGCCCAGAGATACGCAGTATTTT. Filled out from reference TRBV11-2 and TRBJ2-3, the complete variable domain reads EAGVAQSPRYKIIEKRQSVAFWCNPISGHATLYWYQQILGQGPKLLIQFQNNGVVDDSQLPKDRFSAERLKGVDSTLKIQPAKLEDSAVYLCASSLSLPTGGPRDTQYFGPGTRLTVL.

This chain joins TRBV11-1 and TRBJ2-7, with 10 nucleotides matching TRBD1. The V and J ends lost 4 bases and 5 bases, in that order; junction bases with no gene match: 8. This CDR3 contains 15 residues. The germline CDR1 and CDR2 sequences are SGHAT and FQDESV (reference sequence). The CDR3 coding sequence is TGTGCCAGCAGCTGGGGGGACAGGGGATCCCACGAGCAGTACTTC. Amino acid sequence: CASSWGDRGSHEQYF.

The rearrangement joins TRBV7-8 to TRBJ2-3, with 7 positions matching TRBD2. The length of the CDR3 is 16 residues. Germline-derived CDR1 and CDR2 are SGHVS and FQNEAQ. J lost 2 bases, V lost 1 base, and 6 bases had no gene match. The CDR3 region is CASSLGSSGDTDTQYF. CDR3 coding DNA: TGTGCCAGCAGCTTAGGATCTAGCGGAGACACAGATACGCAGTATTTT.

The CDR3 loop is CASRLISTDTQYF. In nucleotides, the CDR3 is TGTGCCAGCAGACTCATAAGCACAGATACGCAGTATTTT. The chain combines TRBV6-1 with TRBJ2-3; D gene ambiguous. V was shortened by 6 bases and J by 0 bases, with 7 bases between the two germline ends. Per the germline V gene, CDR1 is MNHNS and CDR2 is SASEGT. The CDR3 is 13 amino acids.

The chain links TRBV6-1 to TRBJ1-5; unclear D gene. Germline values: CDR1 MNHNS, CDR2 SASEGT. Trimming removed 6 bases at V and 4 bases at J, with 10 bases between. The CDR3 contains 13 residues. The CDR3 DNA reads TGTGCCAGCAGCCCTGTCCTAAATCAGCCCCAGCATTTT. It specifies CASSPVLNQPQHF.

The chain combines TRBV27 with TRBJ2-2; TRBD2 matches at 12 bases. V lost 6 bases and J lost 5; bases outside the gene matches: 10. The CDR3 contains 17 residues. Germline-derived CDR1 and CDR2 are MNHEY and SMNVEV (reference sequence). CDR3 coding DNA: TGTGCCAGCAGCAGGCTAGCGGGGGGGCCGATAACCGGGGAGCTGTTTTTT. This codes for CASSRLAGGPITGELFF.

This chain joins TRBV5-1 and TRBJ1-2; D is unresolved. CDR1 is SGHRS, CDR2 YFSETQ, per germline. V was shortened by 1 base and J by 8 bases, with 15 bases between the two germline ends. CDR3 size: 14 residues. The CDR3 nucleotides are TGCGCCAGCAGCTTGCAGGACTTAATCGGGGGCTACACCTTC. This sequence encodes CASSLQDLIGGYTF.

This chain links TRBV19 with TRBJ1-2; 8 nucleotides match TRBD1. The CDR3 is 14 residues long. Germline CDR1 and CDR2: LNHDA and SQIVND (reference sequence). Losses at the gene ends were 6 bases for V and 8 bases for J; bases not matched to a gene: 11. CDR3 sequence reads: CASRLDREGKGYTF. The CDR3 DNA follows: TGTGCCAGTAGATTGGACAGGGAGGGGAAAGGCTACACCTTC.

The chain links TRBV19 to TRBJ1-1; 8 bases align to TRBD1. Germline CDR1 LNHDA, CDR2 SQIVND (reference sequence). Unmatched junction bases numbered 10, after V lost 6 bases and J lost 7 bases. This CDR3 contains 14 residues. CDR3 DNA sequence: TGTGCCAGTAGAGGACAGGGCCTCTTCCTTGAAGCTTTCTTT. Residues: CASRGQGLFLEAFF.

This chain uses TRBV25-1 with TRBJ2-2; no clear D. CDR1 MGHDK and CDR2 SYGVNS come from the germline V gene. The V end lost 2 bases, the J end lost 7 bases, and 8 bases lay between the germline ends. This CDR3 has 13 residues. The CDR3 DNA is TGTGCCAGCAGTGAACAGTATCACGGGGAGCTGTTTTTT. Its protein is CASSEQYHGELFF.

V gene TRBV5-8 combines with J gene TRBJ2-3; 7 bases align to TRBD1. The CDR3 covers 15 residues. Trimming removed 3 bases from V and 2 bases from J; junction bases left unmatched: 6. Germline CDR1 is SGHTS and CDR2 is YDEGEE. CDR3 in amino acids: CASSYHRGFTDTQYF. DNA for the CDR3: TGTGCCAGCAGCTACCACAGGGGCTTCACAGATACGCAGTATTTT.

The chain couples TRBV28 to TRBJ1-6; 8 bases map to TRBD1. CDR3 length equals 15 residues. The J segment lost 3 bases and the V segment lost 2 bases, leaving 0 bases of the junction unmatched. Germline V gene sequence: CDR1 MDHEN, CDR2 SYDVKM. The chain's CDR3 is CASSLGTGYNSPLHF. CDR3 sequence (DNA): TGTGCCAGCAGTTTAGGGACAGGCTATAATTCACCCCTCCACTTT.

V gene TRBV7-5 combines with J gene TRBJ1-1; TRBD1, the table's D call, lacks a check against the DNA. TRBV7-5 is a pseudogene. There are 13 residues in the CDR3. CDR3 in DNA: TGTGCCAGAAGCTCAGGGCACACCACTGAAGCTTTCTTT. Its translation: CARSSGHTTEAFF.

This clone was seen only a few times. The J gene is TRBJ2-2, the V gene TRBV7-8; D perhaps matches TRBD2 (6 bases). Germline-derived CDR1 and CDR2 are SGHVS and FQNEAQ. The V end lost 3 bases, the J end lost 4 bases, and 9 bases lay between the germline ends. The CDR3 sequence is 14 residues long. The CDR3 protein is CASSFRETTGELFF. The CDR3 coding sequence is TGTGCCAGCAGCTTCCGGGAGACCACCGGGGAGCTGTTTTTT.

The CDR3 protein is CASSQDLAPDTQYF. The CDR3 DNA reads as TGTGCCAGCAGCCAAGACCTAGCTCCGGATACGCAGTATTTT. The chain uses TRBV4-2 and TRBJ2-3, with D possibly TRBD2 on 5 matching bases. In germline, CDR1 is LGHNA, CDR2 YNFKEQ. CDR3 size: 14 residues. V was pared by 0 bases and J by 6 bases, with 10 bases between.